The TCR beta chain under discussion was sequenced for a study of cytomegalovirus exposure and HLA in healthy donors. Turning to the study itself: Earlier work reported 95 million to 130 million unique TCR beta sequences from 150 million to 200 million T cells.

In the case of this clone: The antigen is undetermined. Other DNA sequences within the sample encode an identical CDR3.

From germline, CDR1 is SGHTA and CDR2 FQGNSA. V was trimmed by 1 base and J by 0 bases, leaving 6 bases between them. The CDR3 has 14 amino acids. PCR was performed using 60 Vbeta and 13 Jbeta primers. Some clones are missing from TCRdb's copy, which holds only in-frame ones; the method was immunoSEQ multiplex PCR. Of about 160,000 clones in the sample, roughly 79% are singletons; the top ten hold approximately 13%. Study outcomes and limitations: Later analysis identified around 15,000 TCR beta sequences associated with HLA alleles, using a false discovery rate threshold of 0.05. Earlier analysis found most TCR beta V segments productive about 87% or about 30% of the time. The study assumed roughly uniform donor sequencing depth for presence/absence analyses.

This TCR came from a woman aged 50 to 60 in good health and CMV-seronegative. Sequenced sample: PBMCs. The chain combines TRBV7-2 with TRBJ1-2, with D possibly being TRBD1 (5 bases). CDR3 in amino acids: CASSLEGANYGYTF. CDR3 nucleotide sequence: TGTGCCAGCAGCTTAGAAGGGGCTAACTATGGCTACACCTTC.